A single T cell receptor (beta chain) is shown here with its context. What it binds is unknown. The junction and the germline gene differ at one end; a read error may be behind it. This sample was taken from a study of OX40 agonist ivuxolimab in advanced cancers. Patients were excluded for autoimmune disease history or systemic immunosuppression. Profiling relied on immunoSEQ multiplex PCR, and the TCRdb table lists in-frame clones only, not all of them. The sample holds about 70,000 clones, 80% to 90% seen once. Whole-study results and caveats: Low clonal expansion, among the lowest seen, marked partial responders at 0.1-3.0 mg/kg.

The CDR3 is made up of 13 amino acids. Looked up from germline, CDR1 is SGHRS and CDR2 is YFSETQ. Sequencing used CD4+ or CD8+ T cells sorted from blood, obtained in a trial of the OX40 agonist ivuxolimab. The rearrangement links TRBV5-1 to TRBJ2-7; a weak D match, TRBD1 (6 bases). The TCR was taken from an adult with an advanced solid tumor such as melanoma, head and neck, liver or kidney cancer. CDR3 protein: CASSPDRPSEQYF. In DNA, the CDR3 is TGTGCCAGCAGCCCCGACAGGCCAAGTGAGCAGTACTTC.